One and the same sample provided the 31 T cell receptor beta chains below, sequenced in a study of blood T cell repertoires in COVID-19 (dated by TCRdb to 2020 to 2022). The library relied on the immunoSEQ multiplex PCR assay. The clones in this table, taken by TCRdb from immuneACCESS, are in-frame only. Not every clone is retained; where verified, under half of the shortfall comes from an unresolved V gene, and the cause of the rest is unknown. This sample comprises about 210,000 clones, 75% to 85% of them detected only once. The ten largest clones take up approximately 9.2% of the sample. Sequenced: PBMCs or T cells enriched from blood (not recorded which). These TCRs come from a man between 35 and 55 years old who had recovered from COVID-19.

The rearrangement uses TRBV5-1 and TRBJ2-1; D might be TRBD1 (5 bases). V gave up 0 bases and J gave up 5 bases, with 12 bases separating them. CDR1 is SGHRS and CDR2 is YFSETQ in the germline V gene. The CDR3 runs 15 residues. This CDR3 reads CASSLVGPPDNEQFF. As DNA, the CDR3 is TGCGCCAGCAGCTTGGTGGGGCCCCCTGACAATGAGCAGTTCTTC.

This chain links TRBV7-2 with TRBJ2-7; 9 bases line up with TRBD1. V dropped 1 base and J dropped 2; count of bases not matched to a gene: 12. Germline V gene data show CDR1 as SGHTA and CDR2 as FQGNSA. CDR3 length equals 18 residues. This CDR3 reads CASSLGSVRTGVAYEQYF. The CDR3 DNA follows: TGTGCCAGCAGCTTAGGGTCGGTGAGGACAGGGGTCGCCTACGAGCAGTACTTC. The variable domain in full, with the rest retrieved from reference TRBV7-2 and TRBJ2-7, is GAGVSQSPSNKVTEKGKDVELRCDPISGHTALYWYRQSLGQGLEFLIYFQGNSAPDKSGLPSDRFSAERTGGSVSTLTIQRTQQEDSAVYLCASSLGSVRTGVAYEQYFGPGTRLTVT.

The chain uses TRBV19 and TRBJ2-1; the D gene is possibly TRBD1 (6 bases). The CDR3 is 14 amino acids. V lost 3 bases and J 6 bases, leaving 12 bases between the germline ends. The germline V gene encodes CDR1 LNHDA and CDR2 SQIVND (reference sequence). The CDR3 spells CASSIIGRGNEQFF. CDR3 coding DNA: TGTGCCAGTAGTATTATCGGCAGGGGCAATGAGCAGTTCTTC.

The chain uses TRBV9 and TRBJ1-2, with unresolved D. Trimming removed 6 bases from V and 4 bases from J, with 13 bases in between. The germline gives CDR1 SGDLS, CDR2 YYNGEE. There are 13 residues in the CDR3. CDR3 loop: CASTKGGSYGYTF. CDR3 in DNA: TGTGCCAGCACCAAAGGAGGTAGCTATGGCTACACCTTC.

The V gene is TRBV7-8, the J gene TRBJ1-1; D is possibly TRBD1 (6 bases). V was clipped by 1 base and J by 5 bases, with 11 bases between them. The CDR3 is 14 amino acids. Germline V lookup: CDR1 SGHVS, CDR2 FQNEAQ. The CDR3 is CASSLDRVGTEAFF. The CDR3 DNA reads as TGTGCCAGCAGCTTAGACAGGGTGGGGACTGAAGCTTTCTTT.

V is TRBV28 and J is TRBJ1-2; 9 positions match TRBD1. CDR1 is MDHEN, CDR2 SYDVKM, per germline. The CDR3 has 15 amino acids. V lost 5 bases, J lost 7 bases, and 11 bases stayed unmatched. DNA for the CDR3: TGTGCCAGCAGTGTCCGCGGGACAGGGAAAGGTGGCTACACCTTC. It translates to CASSVRGTGKGGYTF.

The chain combines TRBV2 with TRBJ1-2; no clear D. The CDR3 contains 12 residues. CDR1 is SNHLY, CDR2 FYNNEI, per germline. V lost 1 base, J lost 4 bases, and 4 bases lay in between. This CDR3 is CASSEDSYGYTF. The CDR3 region has the DNA TGTGCCAGCAGTGAAGACAGCTATGGCTACACCTTC.

The V call is TRBV24-1, the J call TRBJ1-2, with D hard to call. This CDR3 spans 15 amino acids. V gave up 2 bases and J gave up 6 bases, with 15 bases separating them. Germline CDR1 KGHDR, CDR2 SFDVKD. In nucleotides, the CDR3 is TGTGCCACCAGTGATTCTGGGTTTCGGGTTAATGGCTACACCTTC. As protein: CATSDSGFRVNGYTF.

In its sample, this clone was seen once. One end of the junction fails to match germline, which may point to a read error. The chain employs TRBV5-1 and TRBJ2-5, with D maybe TRBD2 (5 bases). This CDR3 is built from 13 residues. Germline V gives CDR1 SGHRS, CDR2 YFSETQ. CDR3 bases: TGCGCCAGCAGATTGGAACTAGTTGGGACCCAGTACTTC. It specifies CASRLELVGTQYF.

This clone has more than one count but fewer than ten. V usage is TRBV29-1 and J usage is TRBJ2-6; D gene uncertain. Trimming stripped 5 bases from V and 0 bases from J, with 8 bases between. The germline CDR1 and CDR2 sequences are SQVTM and ANQGSEA. This CDR3 has 14 amino acids. CDR3 region: CSVTPGSGANVLTF. CDR3 in DNA: TGCAGCGTTACCCCGGGCTCTGGGGCCAACGTCCTGACTTTC.

Notes on this clone: One junction end does not reproduce the germline sequence, and a read error may be involved. The chain is built from TRBV3-1 (or the pseudogene TRBV3-2) and TRBJ2-1; TRBD2 aligns across 10 bases. The germline gives CDR1 LGHDT, CDR2 YNNKEL (reference sequence). This CDR3 is 16 amino acids long. CDR3 DNA sequence: TGTGCCAGCAGGCAAGAGGATCTAGCGGGGGCCAATGAGCAGTTCTTC. Its translation: CASRQEDLAGANEQFF.

V is TRBV7-2 and J is TRBJ2-7; D perhaps matches TRBD1 (6 bases). Germline V gene sequence: CDR1 SGHTA, CDR2 FQGNSA. There are 14 residues in the CDR3. V was cut by 6 bases and J by 0 bases, with 12 bases left in between. In nucleotides, the CDR3 is TGTGCCAGCAGTAGGGGGTCAAGCTCCTACGAGCAGTACTTC. Amino acid sequence: CASSRGSSSYEQYF. Full variable domain (rest looked up from reference TRBV7-2 and TRBJ2-7): GAGVSQSPSNKVTEKGKDVELRCDPISGHTALYWYRQSLGQGLEFLIYFQGNSAPDKSGLPSDRFSAERTGGSVSTLTIQRTQQEDSAVYLCASSRGSSSYEQYFGPGTRLTVT.

The chain has TRBV6-5 and TRBJ2-3, with TRBD2 as a possible D gene (5 bases). The CDR3 is 14 residues long. The ends were cut back, 2 bases at V and 6 bases at J, with 12 bases in the middle. Germline assignment: CDR1 MNHEY and CDR2 SVGAGI. The DNA for the CDR3 is TGTGCCAGCAGTTACACTCGGTCGGGGGATACGCAGTATTTT. It codes for CASSYTRSGDTQYF.

The chain has TRBV29-1 and TRBJ2-7; D is ambiguous. V gave up 2 bases and J gave up 3 bases, with 8 bases separating them. Germline CDR1 and CDR2: SQVTM and ANQGSEA. CDR3 length equals 12 residues. CDR3 DNA: TGCAGCGTTGAAATGTCAGACTACGAGCAGTACTTC. The encoded protein is CSVEMSDYEQYF.

V is TRBV5-1 and J is TRBJ2-5, with TRBD2 as a possible D gene (6 bases). The germline V and J ends were trimmed by 1 base and 1 base, with 14 bases remaining between them. Germline V gives CDR1 SGHRS, CDR2 YFSETQ. The CDR3 has 16 residues. This CDR3 is CASSLIGSGPQETQYF. Here the CDR3 DNA reads TGCGCCAGCAGCTTGATCGGTAGCGGACCCCAAGAGACCCAGTACTTC. Complete variable domain (other parts from reference TRBV5-1 and TRBJ2-5): KAGVTQTPRYLIKTRGQQVTLSCSPISGHRSVSWYQQTPGQGLQFLFEYFSETQRNKGNFPGRFSGRQFSNSRSEMNVSTLELGDSALYLCASSLIGSGPQETQYFGPGTRLLVL.

This clone was detected once. The gene calls are TRBV3-1 (or the pseudogene TRBV3-2) and TRBJ1-6, with D hard to call. V was clipped by 4 bases and J by 0 bases, with 16 bases between them. CDR1 LGHDT and CDR2 YNNKEL come from the germline V gene (reference sequence). The CDR3 contains 18 residues. CDR3 in amino acids: CASSPNMVGSSYNSPLHF. The CDR3 nucleotides read TGTGCCAGCAGCCCCAATATGGTGGGGAGCTCCTATAATTCACCCCTCCACTTT.

The V gene is TRBV19, the J gene TRBJ2-5, with no clear D. The CDR3 length is 12 residues. Deletions cut 3 bases from V and 5 bases from J, with 7 bases between. Germline lookup yields CDR1 LNHDA and CDR2 SQIVND (reference sequence). CDR3 loop: CASSISPETQYF. The CDR3 DNA sequence: TGTGCCAGTAGTATTTCCCCGGAGACCCAGTACTTC.

The CDR3 DNA is TGTGCTAGTGGTCTACGGTCTTGGGGGGGCATCTACAATGAGCAGTTCTTC. Amino acid sequence: CASGLRSWGGIYNEQFF. This chain links TRBV12-5 with TRBJ2-1; tentative D call: TRBD2 (7 bases). Germline lookup yields CDR1 LGHNT and CDR2 FRNRAP. The V gene lost 5 bases and the J gene lost 3 bases, with 20 bases spanning the gap. CDR3 length equals 17 residues.

V and J are TRBV19 and TRBJ2-5, with a weak D call TRBD2 (5 bases). CDR1 LNHDA and CDR2 SQIVND come from the germline V gene (reference sequence). Trimming cost V 3 bases and J 1 base, with 21 bases left between them. The CDR3 runs to 18 residues. The CDR3 loop is CASSIRGFIDGSQETQYF. CDR3 nucleotides: TGTGCCAGTAGTATTCGGGGATTTATTGACGGAAGCCAAGAGACCCAGTACTTC.

The J gene is TRBJ2-1, the V gene TRBV11-3; TRBD1 might be the D (5 bases). The CDR3 has 16 amino acids. Looked up from germline, CDR1 is SGHNT and CDR2 is YENEEA. The ends were cut back, 0 bases at V and 4 bases at J, with 13 bases in the middle. CDR3 protein: CASSLDQRGSYNEQFF. Here the CDR3 DNA reads TGTGCCAGCAGCTTAGATCAAAGGGGATCTTACAATGAGCAGTTCTTC.

This clone was counted once. V gene TRBV11-2 combines with J gene TRBJ1-2; perhaps TRBD1 as D (6 bases). Between the trimmed V and J ends, which lost 2 bases and 4 bases, there was a span of 14 bases. In germline, CDR1 is SGHAT, CDR2 FQNNGV. The CDR3 spans 15 residues. CDR3 loop: CASSLNAGDLYGYTF. The CDR3, as DNA: TGTGCCAGCAGCTTAAACGCAGGGGACCTCTATGGCTACACCTTC.

This clone occurred once. The J gene is TRBJ2-1, the V gene TRBV29-1; no definite D call. Germline CDR1 is SQVTM and CDR2 is ANQGSEA. Trimming took 4 bases from V and 1 from J, leaving 17 bases between them. The CDR3 is 16 residues long. DNA for the CDR3: TGCAGCGTTGCAGATCCAGGAACGGTATCCTACAATGAGCAGTTCTTC. This sequence encodes CSVADPGTVSYNEQFF.

In this sample, this clone turned up a few times. The chain combines TRBV5-1 with TRBJ2-1, with D tentatively TRBD1 (6 bases). The CDR3 sequence is 17 residues long. V lost 3 bases to trimming and J lost 9 bases, with 25 bases between them. CDR1 SGHRS and CDR2 YFSETQ come from the germline V gene. The CDR3 region is CASSSRLGQRHSGEQFF. CDR3 in DNA: TGCGCCAGCAGCTCCCGACTTGGACAGCGACATTCGGGTGAGCAGTTCTTC.

This clone was detected a few times. The J gene is TRBJ2-7, the V gene TRBV4-2; no firm D call. Germline CDR1 and CDR2: LGHNA and YNFKEQ. CDR3 length equals 17 residues. V dropped 2 bases and J dropped 0 bases, with 17 bases sitting between them. The DNA for the CDR3 is TGTGCCAGCAGCCAAAACCCCCACAGCCTTAGCTCCTACGAGCAGTACTTC. Translating it yields CASSQNPHSLSSYEQYF.

The chain combines TRBV19 with TRBJ2-3; no firm D call. V dropped 4 bases and J dropped 2 bases, with 7 bases sitting between them. The CDR3 sequence is 13 residues long. Germline V CDR1 and CDR2: LNHDA, SQIVND (reference sequence). The CDR3 coding sequence is TGTGCCAGTAGTAAGCCCCCCACAGATACGCAGTATTTT. It yields the protein CASSKPPTDTQYF.

The J gene is TRBJ2-7, the V gene TRBV27, with unresolved D. The length of the CDR3 is 14 residues. Germline V gene data show CDR1 as MNHEY and CDR2 as SMNVEV (reference sequence). The V and J ends lost 2 bases and 2 bases respectively, with 10 bases between them. The CDR3 here is CASSLNNSPYEQYF. CDR3 DNA sequence: TGTGCCAGCAGTTTAAACAACAGCCCCTACGAGCAGTACTTC.

This chain connects TRBV3-1 (or the pseudogene TRBV3-2) to TRBJ2-1, with TRBD1 matching over 7 bases. Germline V CDR1 and CDR2: LGHDT, YNNKEL (reference sequence). There are 15 residues in the CDR3. J lost 3 bases, V lost 1 base, and 3 bases had no gene match. This chain's CDR3 is CASSQGTGVYNEQFF. For the CDR3, the DNA is TGTGCCAGCAGCCAAGGAACAGGGGTCTACAATGAGCAGTTCTTC.

This clone was detected only a few times. The chain is built from TRBV6-6 and TRBJ2-7, with TRBD1 matching 7 bases. The germline CDR1 and CDR2 sequences are MNHNY and SVGAGI (reference sequence). This CDR3 spans 13 amino acids. Germline trimming cut 6 bases from V and 2 bases from J; bases unmatched to any gene: 4. As DNA, the CDR3 is TGTGCCAGCAGCCCCGGGACAGCCTACGAGCAGTACTTC. This codes for CASSPGTAYEQYF.

This clone appeared a single time. The V gene is TRBV7-9, the J gene TRBJ1-1; TRBD1 might be the D (5 bases). The length of the CDR3 is 16 residues. CDR1 and CDR2 (germline): SEHNR, FQNEAQ (reference sequence). The germline V and J ends were trimmed by 1 base and 5 bases, with 17 bases remaining between them. Here the CDR3 reads CASSLVPGAGGTEAFF. The CDR3 DNA follows: TGTGCCAGCAGCTTAGTTCCCGGGGCGGGAGGGACTGAAGCTTTCTTT.

This clone was seen a handful of times. The V call is TRBV5-1, the J call TRBJ2-1; TRBD1 aligns across 7 bases. With 4 bases clipped from V and 0 bases from J, the junction kept 4 bases outside the gene matches. This CDR3 contains 15 residues. CDR1 SGHRS and CDR2 YFSETQ come from the germline V gene. Written as DNA, the CDR3 is TGCGCCAGCAGCCCGGGACAGAGCTCCTACAATGAGCAGTTCTTC. Its translation: CASSPGQSSYNEQFF.

This chain uses TRBV27 with TRBJ2-2, with TRBD2 matching over 12 bases. CDR3 length equals 17 residues. Germline CDR1 is MNHEY and CDR2 is SMNVEV (reference sequence). V shed 5 bases, J shed 4 bases, and the junction held 8 bases outside the gene matches. Written as DNA, the CDR3 is TGTGCCAGCAGTCCTCTCTTACTAGCGGGAGGCACCGGGGAGCTGTTTTTT. This gives the protein CASSPLLLAGGTGELFF.